Listed below are T cell receptor beta chains from one sample, sequenced in a study of cytomegalovirus exposure and HLA in healthy donors. The repertoire was sequenced with immunoSEQ multiplex PCR; TCRdb's copy has only in-frame clones and lacks some. In the table there are 130,000 to 150,000 clones, around 79% of which are singletons. The sample was PBMCs. Receptors were obtained from a woman aged 45-65 years in good health and CMV-seropositive. Each CDR3 is given with its conserved first and last residue. Fields, in order: J gene, clone size, D gene, V gene, CDR3 protein, CDR3 DNA. The D gene is left open where the match is weak. Clone size, where shown, is once, few, many, or a class for clones that have expanded.

>TRBJ1-1|NA|NA|TRBV7-3
CASSLGGGTQANTEAFF
TGTGCCAGCAGCTTAGGGGGGGGCACCCAGGCCAACACTGAAGCTTTCTTT
>TRBJ2-2|NA|NA|TRBV4-3
CASSLLVQARSTGELFF
TGCGCCAGCAGTCTATTGGTACAGGCCCGCTCCACCGGGGAGCTGTTTTTT
>TRBJ1-6|NA|TRBD1|TRBV5-6
CASSLTGSSYNSPLHF
TGTGCCAGCAGCCTGACAGGGAGCTCCTATAATTCACCCCTCCACTTT
>TRBJ2-5|NA|NA|TRBV30
CACPRTGSPETQYF
TGTGCCTGCCCCCGAACGGGATCTCCGGAGACCCAGTACTTC
>TRBJ1-2|once|NA|TRBV6-1
CASSDYLLYGYTF
TGTGCCAGCAGCGACTACCTCCTCTATGGCTACACCTTC
>TRBJ1-3|NA|NA|TRBV30
CAWSVPYSGNTIYF
TGTGCCTGGAGTGTACCCTACTCTGGAAACACCATATATTTT
>TRBJ1-6|once|NA|TRBV4-1
CASSQDNRQASPLHF
TGCGCCAGCAGCCAAGACAACAGGCAGGCCTCACCCCTCCACTTT
>TRBJ2-7|few|TRBD1|TRBV23-1
CASSQSEGRGNEQYF
TGCGCCAGCAGTCAATCAGAGGGCAGGGGGAACGAGCAGTACTTC
>TRBJ2-2|NA|NA|TRBV7-2
CASSLYRGPTGELFF
TGTGCCAGCAGCTTATACAGAGGGCCCACCGGGGAGCTGTTTTTT
>TRBJ2-5|NA|NA|TRBV29-1
CSVATGSQETQYF
TGCAGCGTTGCCACCGGGTCCCAAGAGACCCAGTACTTC
>TRBJ2-1|few|TRBD1|TRBV9
CASSGITGGGEQFF
TGTGCCAGCAGCGGAATCACAGGGGGTGGTGAGCAGTTCTTC
>TRBJ1-3|NA|NA|TRBV7-2
CASSQGGGIGNTIYF
TGTGCCAGCAGCCAAGGGGGGGGGATTGGAAACACCATATATTTT